These T cell receptor beta chains were read from a single sample in a study of T cells in Graves' hyperthyroidism and ophthalmopathy. TCRdb itself ran the multiplex PCR reads through MiXCR, one entry per CDR3 protein. Of a few hundred thousand distinct CDR3 sequences in the sample, around 14% were seen once. The sample was blood. The receptor source for this set is a woman aged 30 to 39 with Graves' hyperthyroidism. Both conserved end residues are part of each CDR3. D genes are given only for firm matches. Size values are once, few and many counts, or a class for expanded clones, and some rows have none.

d_call	clone_size	j_call	v_call	cdr3_aa	cdr3_nt
-	many	TRBJ2-5	TRBV27	CASSHPGSAETQYF	TGTGCCAGCAGTCATCCAGGGTCCGCGGAGACCCAGTACTTC
TRBD1	-	TRBJ2-1	TRBV4-3	CASSPTGTAQYNEQFF	TGCGCCAGCAGCCCTACCGGGACAGCGCAGTACAATGAGCAGTTCTTC
TRBD1	few	TRBJ2-1	TRBV4-1	CASSQSRQGYGEQFF	TGCGCCAGCAGCCAATCTAGACAGGGTTATGGTGAGCAGTTCTTC
TRBD1	many	TRBJ2-3	TRBV11-3	CASSFRQGSTDTQYF	TGTGCCAGCAGCTTCCGACAGGGAAGCACAGATACGCAGTATTTT
TRBD1	many	TRBJ1-1	TRBV12-3/TRBV12-4	CASRLTGANTEAFF	TGTGCCAGCAGACTGACAGGGGCTAACACTGAAGCTTTCTTT
-	many	TRBJ1-2	TRBV7-8	CASSPSRVYGYTF	TGTGCCAGCAGCCCTTCAAGGGTCTATGGCTACACCTTC
-	-	TRBJ1-1	TRBV6-2/TRBV6-3	CASSNTRGGTEAFF	TGTGCCAGCAGCAACACCCGGGGGGGCACTGAAGCTTTCTTT
-	many	TRBJ2-7	TRBV5-1	CASSLLDPKPTSLYEQYF	TGCGCCAGCAGCTTGTTGGACCCGAAGCCGACTAGTTTGTACGAGCAGTACTTC
TRBD2	many	TRBJ2-7	TRBV18	CASSRIGTSNTYEQYF	TGTGCCAGCTCCCGGATCGGGACTAGCAACACCTACGAGCAGTACTTC
TRBD2	many	TRBJ2-1	TRBV11-2	CASSAGVAGVGEQFF	TGTGCCAGCAGCGCCGGGGTAGCGGGAGTTGGTGAGCAGTTCTTC
TRBD1	many	TRBJ1-1	TRBV6-2/TRBV6-3	CASSPYGQGAVALMNTEAFF	TGTGCCAGCAGTCCCTACGGACAGGGGGCGGTTGCCCTCATGAACACTGAAGCTTTCTTT
-	-	TRBJ2-2	TRBV29-1	CSVARNTGELFF	TGCAGCGTTGCTCGGAACACCGGGGAGCTGTTTTTT
-	many	TRBJ2-3	TRBV11-2	CASSLVSRAAGPDTQYF	TGTGCCAGCAGCTTAGTATCGAGGGCGGCGGGACCAGATACGCAGTATTTT
-	-	TRBJ1-3	TRBV9	CASSVEPRPGNTIYF	TGTGCCAGCAGCGTAGAACCGAGGCCGGGAAACACCATATATTTT
-	-	TRBJ1-4	TRBV27	CASSSRDVSRKLFF	TGTGCCAGCAGTTCCCGGGACGTCTCAAGAAAACTGTTTTTT
TRBD1	few	TRBJ1-1	TRBV30	CAWSKGQNYYGAFF	TGTGCCTGGAGTAAGGGACAGAACTATTACGGAGCTTTCTTT
TRBD2	-	TRBJ2-7	TRBV27	CASSSTSGGGQYF	TGTGCCAGCAGTTCGACTAGCGGGGGCGGGCAGTACTTC
-	-	TRBJ1-1	TRBV7-6	CASSRWPGNTEAFF	TGTGCCAGCAGCCGCTGGCCGGGGAACACTGAAGCTTTCTTT
-	many	TRBJ2-7	TRBV7-3	CASRTSESSYEQYF	TGTGCCAGCCGGACATCCGAGAGCTCCTACGAGCAGTACTTC
TRBD1	-	TRBJ2-7	TRBV6-1	CASSHDPGGSEQYF	TGTGCCAGCAGCCACGACCCAGGGGGTTCCGAGCAGTACTTC
-	many	TRBJ2-1	TRBV2	CASTSSGSSSYNEQFF	TGTGCCAGCACCTCCTCTGGGTCGAGCTCCTACAATGAGCAGTTCTTC
-	many	TRBJ1-2	TRBV6-1	CASNINYGYTF	TGTGCCAGCAATATAAACTATGGCTACACCTTC
-	-	TRBJ1-1	TRBV18	CASSPARVDTEAFF	TGTGCCAGCTCACCCGCCCGAGTCGACACTGAAGCTTTCTTT
TRBD2	many	TRBJ2-1	TRBV6-1	CASSYEGLAGVRVYNEQFF	TGTGCCAGCAGTTACGAGGGACTAGCGGGAGTGAGGGTCTACAATGAGCAGTTCTTC
-	many	TRBJ1-1	TRBV5-1	CASSLVPGLRSTEAFF	TGCGCCAGCAGCTTGGTCCCGGGGTTGAGGTCCACTGAAGCTTTCTTT
-	many	TRBJ1-1	TRBV11-2	CASSLYGGKNTEAFF	TGTGCCAGCAGCTTATACGGAGGGAAGAACACTGAAGCTTTCTTT